These 5 T cell receptor beta chains originate from one sample sequenced in a study of T cells after yellow fever vaccination. One entry per CDR3 protein, called by TCRdb with MiXCR from the 5' RACE reads. The data show just under 600,000 distinct CDR3 sequences, around an eighth seen once. The source was PBMCs, collected on the day of the yellow fever booster vaccination. The receptor set was obtained from a man aged 25 to 40 who received the YFV17D yellow fever vaccine.

V is TRBV4-1 and J is TRBJ2-5, with TRBD2 as a possible D gene (6 bases). The ends were cut back, 3 bases at V and 0 bases at J, with 11 bases in the middle. The CDR3 is 15 residues long. Germline assignment: CDR1 MGHRA and CDR2 YSYEKL. CDR3 in DNA: TGCGCCAGCAGCCAGGAGGGACGGAACCAAGAGACCCAGTACTTC. Encoded protein: CASSQEGRNQETQYF.

The table lists this clonotype with many counts. The chain employs TRBV5-1 and TRBJ2-5, with TRBD1 identical over 9 bases. The germline gives CDR1 SGHRS, CDR2 YFSETQ. V was pared by 4 bases and J by 5 bases, with 6 bases of the junction left unmatched. The CDR3 is 14 residues long. The CDR3 loop is CASSPGQGKETQYF. The CDR3 DNA is TGCGCCAGCAGCCCGGGACAGGGAAAGGAGACCCAGTACTTC.

The chain uses TRBV20-1 and TRBJ1-6; D is ambiguous. The V end lost 2 bases, the J end lost 6 bases, and 8 bases lay between the germline ends. Germline V gene sequence: CDR1 DFQATT, CDR2 SNEGSKA (reference sequence). CDR3 length: 13 amino acids. The CDR3 nucleotides read TGCAGTGCTAGAAGGGCCTTTAATTCACCCCTCCACTTT. Encoded protein: CSARRAFNSPLHF.

The rearrangement joins TRBV5-4 to TRBJ2-7; possible D gene TRBD2, 5 bases. This CDR3 region has 14 residues. Germline lookup yields CDR1 SGHNT and CDR2 YYREEE (reference sequence). V was pared by 6 bases and J by 2 bases, with 15 bases between. Here the CDR3 DNA reads TGTGCCAGCACGGATGGGAGCGGTGCCTACGAGCAGTACTTC. As protein: CASTDGSGAYEQYF.

The rearrangement joins TRBV20-1 to TRBJ1-2; 7 bases match TRBD1. This CDR3 is 13 amino acids long. With V trimmed by 5 bases and J by 5 bases, 8 bases remained unmatched. The germline gives CDR1 DFQATT, CDR2 SNEGSKA (reference sequence). This CDR3 is CSAHLTGAYGYTF. The DNA of the CDR3 is TGCAGTGCTCATCTCACAGGGGCATATGGCTACACCTTC.